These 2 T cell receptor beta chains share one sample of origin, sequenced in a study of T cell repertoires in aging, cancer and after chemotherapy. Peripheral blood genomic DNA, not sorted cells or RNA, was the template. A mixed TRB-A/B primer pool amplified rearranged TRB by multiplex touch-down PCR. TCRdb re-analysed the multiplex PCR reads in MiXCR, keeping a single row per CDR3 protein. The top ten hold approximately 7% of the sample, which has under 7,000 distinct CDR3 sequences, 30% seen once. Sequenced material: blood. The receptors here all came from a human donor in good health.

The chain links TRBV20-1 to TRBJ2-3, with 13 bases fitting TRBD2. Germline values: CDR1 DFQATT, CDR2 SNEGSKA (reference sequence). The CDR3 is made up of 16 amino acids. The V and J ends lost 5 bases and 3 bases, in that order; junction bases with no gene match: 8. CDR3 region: CSAQSGLAGVTDTQYF. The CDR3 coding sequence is TGCAGTGCTCAAAGCGGACTAGCGGGAGTTACAGATACGCAGTATTTT.

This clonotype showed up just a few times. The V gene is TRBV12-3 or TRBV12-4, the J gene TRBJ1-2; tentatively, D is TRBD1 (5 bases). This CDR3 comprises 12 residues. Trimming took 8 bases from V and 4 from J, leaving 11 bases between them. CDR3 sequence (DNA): TGTGCCAGCGCCAGGGAGTTCTATGGCTACACCTTC. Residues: CASAREFYGYTF.